One sample yielded the 14 T cell receptor beta chains listed below, sequenced in a study of cytomegalovirus exposure and HLA in healthy donors. The primer mix had 60 Vbeta and 13 Jbeta primers. Only in-frame clones appear in the TCRdb table, and some are missing; sequencing was by immunoSEQ multiplex PCR. The data hold approximately 61,000 clones, with about 60% observed a single time. Sequenced sample: PBMCs. The receptors shown here come from a woman between 50 and 59 years old in good health and CMV-seronegative.

The chain joins TRBV5-1 to TRBJ1-1; 7 positions match TRBD1. V dropped 4 bases and J dropped 3; count of bases not matched to a gene: 12. CDR3 length: 16 residues. Germline CDR1 SGHRS, CDR2 YFSETQ. The CDR3 bases are TGCGCCAGCAGCCCCCGTCGGGACAGCGATTACACTGAAGCTTTCTTT. Protein: CASSPRRDSDYTEAFF.

The V gene is TRBV9, the J gene TRBJ2-3; 7 bases are a match to TRBD2. This CDR3 region has 16 residues. The germline V gene encodes CDR1 SGDLS and CDR2 YYNGEE. V gave up 0 bases and J gave up 5 bases; unmatched junction bases: 9. CDR3 DNA sequence: TGTGCCAGCAGCGTAGTAGGGCTAGCGGACGGAGATACGCAGTATTTT. Protein product: CASSVVGLADGDTQYF.

The table lists this clone with a few counts. The V and J genes are TRBV4-3 and TRBJ1-6; 7 nucleotides align to TRBD1. The CDR3 covers 15 residues. From germline, CDR1 is LGHNA and CDR2 YSLEER. After removal of 6 bases from V and 6 bases from J, the junction contained 8 bases not matched to a gene. In nucleotides, the CDR3 is TGCGCCAGCAGTCGACAGGGTGCGGCTAATTCACCCCTCCACTTT. It translates to CASSRQGAANSPLHF.

The CDR3 region is CASSPPGIDYEQYF. The CDR3 region has the DNA TGTGCCAGCAGCCCTCCCGGGATCGACTACGAGCAGTACTTC. The rearrangement uses TRBV7-9 and TRBJ2-7; tentative D call: TRBD2 (5 bases). The V end lost 5 bases, the J end lost 3 bases, and 14 bases lay between the germline ends. This CDR3 is built from 14 residues. Germline values: CDR1 SEHNR, CDR2 FQNEAQ (reference sequence).

This clone was detected only once. The J gene is TRBJ1-3, the V gene TRBV28; maybe TRBD1 (6 bases). The CDR3 loop spans 14 amino acids. V lost 6 bases and J 5 bases, leaving 14 bases between the germline ends. Germline-derived CDR1 and CDR2 are MDHEN and SYDVKM. CDR3 sequence: CASSTRGNRNTIYF. The CDR3 DNA is TGTGCCAGCAGCACCAGGGGAAATCGAAACACCATATATTTT. The whole variable domain, filled in from reference TRBV28 and TRBJ1-3, reads DVKVTQSSRYLVKRTGEKVFLECVQDMDHENMFWYRQDPGLGLRLIYFSYDVKMKEKGDIPEGYSVSREKKERFSLILESASTNQTSMYLCASSTRGNRNTIYFGEGSWLTVV.

This clone occurred a few times. The V gene is TRBV27, the J gene TRBJ1-1; D unclear. Trimming left V 6 bases short and J 1 base short, with 15 bases between. CDR3 length equals 15 residues. Germline V gene sequence: CDR1 MNHEY, CDR2 SMNVEV (reference sequence). CDR3 nucleotides: TGTGCCAGCAGGGGCCTCCCCGTTAGGAACACTGAAGCTTTCTTT. It translates to CASRGLPVRNTEAFF.

The CDR3 reads CASSFSLAGGNEQFF. The CDR3 coding sequence is TGTGCCAGCAGCTTTTCATTAGCGGGAGGGAATGAGCAGTTCTTC. V is TRBV7-9 and J is TRBJ2-1, with 11 bases lining up with TRBD2. The CDR3 covers 15 residues. V shed 3 bases, J shed 7 bases, and the junction held 5 bases outside the gene matches. The germline gives CDR1 SEHNR, CDR2 FQNEAQ (reference sequence). Full variable domain (missing parts from reference TRBV7-9 and TRBJ2-1): DTGVSQNPRHKITKRGQNVTFRCDPISEHNRLYWYRQTLGQGPEFLTYFQNEAQLEKSRLLSDRFSAERPKGSFSTLEIQRTEQGDSAMYLCASSFSLAGGNEQFFGPGTRLTVL.

CDR3 amino acids: CASTPDRAHQPQHF. The CDR3 nucleotides are TGCGCCAGCACCCCGGACAGGGCCCATCAGCCCCAGCATTTT. The rearrangement joins TRBV10-2 to TRBJ1-5; 8 positions match TRBD1. CDR1 WSHSY and CDR2 SAAADI come from the germline V gene. The CDR3 sequence is 14 residues long. Trimming at V came to 7 bases and at J to 5 bases, leaving 7 bases not matched to a gene.

The chain combines TRBV12-5 with TRBJ2-1; 8 bases line up with TRBD2. The CDR3 totals 13 residues. Trimming took 3 bases from V and 7 from J; bases not matched to a gene: 2. Germline V gene data show CDR1 as LGHNT and CDR2 as FRNRAP. The CDR3 region has the DNA TGTGCTAGTGGTTTAGCGGGAGTGAATGAGCAGTTCTTC. It is translated as CASGLAGVNEQFF.

This clone was detected only a few times. The V and J genes are TRBV2 and TRBJ2-7; perhaps TRBD1 as D (6 bases). The CDR3 spans 15 residues. The germline V gene has CDR1 SNHLY and CDR2 FYNNEI. The germline V and J ends were trimmed by 4 bases and 0 bases, with 13 bases remaining between them. Written as DNA, the CDR3 is TGTGCCAGCAGTGGGGGGACACGGCACTCCTACGAGCAGTACTTC. It yields the protein CASSGGTRHSYEQYF. Based on the CDR3 plus reference TRBV2 and TRBJ2-7, the full variable domain is EPEVTQTPSHQVTQMGQEVILRCVPISNHLYFYWYRQILGQKVEFLVSFYNNEISEKSEIFDDQFSVERPDGSNFTLKIRSTKLEDSAMYFCASSGGTRHSYEQYFGPGTRLTVT.

The CDR3 here is CASSVEAGNVGNTIYF. The CDR3 DNA reads as TGTGCCAGCAGCGTAGAGGCGGGGAACGTTGGAAACACCATATATTTT. The chain employs TRBV9 and TRBJ1-3; D gene ambiguous. CDR3 length equals 16 residues. CDR1 and CDR2 (germline): SGDLS, YYNGEE. Trimming pared 0 bases from V and 3 bases from J, leaving 13 bases between.

A single count supports this clone. This chain connects TRBV19 to TRBJ2-7; perhaps TRBD2 as D (6 bases). CDR3 length: 15 residues. Germline V gene sequence: CDR1 LNHDA, CDR2 SQIVND (reference sequence). Trimming removed 6 bases at V and 0 bases at J, with 15 bases between. The CDR3 nucleotides are TGTGCCAGTAGCTCCTCGATCGGGAGCTCCTACGAGCAGTACTTC. This codes for CASSSSIGSSYEQYF.

The table lists this clone with a few counts. CDR3 region: CASSVSGREVGELFF. The CDR3 nucleotides are TGTGCCAGCAGCGTTAGCGGGAGGGAAGTCGGGGAGCTGTTTTTT. The genes are TRBV9 and TRBJ2-2; 11 bases are shared with TRBD2. With 2 bases clipped from V and 7 bases from J, the junction kept 4 bases outside the gene matches. The germline gives CDR1 SGDLS, CDR2 YYNGEE. The CDR3 consists of 15 residues.

The V and J genes are TRBV28 and TRBJ2-7; D perhaps matches TRBD2 (6 bases). From germline, CDR1 is MDHEN and CDR2 SYDVKM. The CDR3 contains 14 residues. V was clipped by 3 bases and J by 3 bases, with 12 bases between them. The CDR3 reads CASSLTGVSYEQYF. The CDR3 bases are TGTGCCAGCAGTTTGACGGGAGTAAGCTACGAGCAGTACTTC.